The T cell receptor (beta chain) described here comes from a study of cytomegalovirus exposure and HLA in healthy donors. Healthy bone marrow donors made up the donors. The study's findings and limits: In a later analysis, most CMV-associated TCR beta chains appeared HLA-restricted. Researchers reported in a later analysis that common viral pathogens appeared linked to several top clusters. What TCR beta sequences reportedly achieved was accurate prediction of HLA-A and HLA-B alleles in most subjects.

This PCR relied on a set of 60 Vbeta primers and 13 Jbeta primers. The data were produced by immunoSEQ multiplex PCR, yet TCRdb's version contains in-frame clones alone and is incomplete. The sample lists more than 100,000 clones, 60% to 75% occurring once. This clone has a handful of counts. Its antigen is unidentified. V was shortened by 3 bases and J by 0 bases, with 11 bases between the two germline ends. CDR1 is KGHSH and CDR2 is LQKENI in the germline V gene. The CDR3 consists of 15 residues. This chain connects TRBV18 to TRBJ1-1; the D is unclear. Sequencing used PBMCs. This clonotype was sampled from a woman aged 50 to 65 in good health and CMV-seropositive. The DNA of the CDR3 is TGTGCCAGCTCACCGTCGGAGACCATGAACACTGAAGCTTTCTTT. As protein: CASSPSETMNTEAFF.